Here is one T cell receptor beta chain with its context. The antigen is not known. Germline V gene lookup returns CDR1 SEHNR and CDR2 FQNEAQ (reference sequence). This CDR3 contains 14 residues. V trimming: 5 bases; J trimming: 8 bases; junction bases outside the gene matches: 9. The data were obtained in a study of cytomegalovirus exposure and HLA in healthy donors. Study-wide context: Clustering assigned 70% to 85% of the 350 to 450 genotyped donors to the Caucasian-associated ancestry cluster. Findings of the study overall: For most TCR beta V segments, an earlier analysis put the productive rate at about 90% or about 30% of the time.

In the PCR, 60 Vbeta and 13 Jbeta primers were used. Authors' methods: Unique TCR beta chains totaled some 78 million in a later count, with around 11 million of them shared. Measured with immunoSEQ multiplex PCR; TCRdb has only the in-frame clones, and not every one. V and J calls and clone size are as listed in that table; D and trimming were resolved from the DNA. Among just over 150,000 clones listed, approximately 76% were seen once. This sequence joins TRBV7-9 and TRBJ1-2, with TRBD1 matching over 9 bases. Sequenced input: PBMCs. The TCR sequence derives from a female donor in good health and CMV-seronegative. DNA of the CDR3: TGTGCCAGCAGCCCCCGGACAGGGGACCAAGGCTACACCTTC. This gives the protein CASSPRTGDQGYTF.